This record covers a single T cell receptor beta chain. This CDR3 comprises 16 residues. The V segment lost 4 bases and the J segment 8 bases; nucleotides outside the gene matches: 15. The germline CDR1 and CDR2 sequences are SGHNT and YYREEE (reference sequence). The cohort comprised adults aged roughly 18 to 100 years residing in 20 to 30 US areas. Each participant's cohort was designated according to participant-reported clinical history. This entry belongs to a study of blood T cell repertoires in COVID-19. Overall study context: Sites in the United States, Italy and Spain provided acute and convalescent COVID-19 samples. From T cells, B-cell-depleted T cells, or PBMCs came the material, which was cDNA or gDNA.

Libraries were prepared by immunoSEQ multiplex PCR; TCRdb keeps only in-frame clonotypes and omits some of them. The sample contains about 270,000 clones, roughly 89% of which appear only once. The sequence was collected from a woman aged 55-69 years who had recovered from COVID-19. The rearrangement links TRBV5-4 to TRBJ2-1; 7 nucleotides align to TRBD2. The material sequenced was PBMCs or T cells enriched from blood (not recorded which). The DNA for the CDR3 is TGTGCCAGCAGCCAACGACTAGCCCAATCGATAGATGAGCAGTTCTTC. Translated: CASSQRLAQSIDEQFF.